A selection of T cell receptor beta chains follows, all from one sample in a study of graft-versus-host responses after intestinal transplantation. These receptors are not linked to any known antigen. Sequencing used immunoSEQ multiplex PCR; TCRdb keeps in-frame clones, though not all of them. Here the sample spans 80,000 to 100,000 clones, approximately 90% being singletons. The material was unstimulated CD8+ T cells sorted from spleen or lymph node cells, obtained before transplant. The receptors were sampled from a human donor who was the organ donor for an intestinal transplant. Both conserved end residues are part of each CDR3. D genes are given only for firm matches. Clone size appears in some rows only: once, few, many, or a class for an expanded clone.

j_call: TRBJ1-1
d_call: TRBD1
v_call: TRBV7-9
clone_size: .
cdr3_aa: CASSSRDSWNTEAFF
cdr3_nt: TGTGCCAGCAGCTCCCGGGACAGTTGGAACACTGAAGCTTTCTTT

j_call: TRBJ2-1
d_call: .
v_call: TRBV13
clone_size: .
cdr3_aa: CASSLPHPSYNEQFF
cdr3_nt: TGTGCCAGCAGCTTACCCCATCCATCCTACAATGAGCAGTTCTTC

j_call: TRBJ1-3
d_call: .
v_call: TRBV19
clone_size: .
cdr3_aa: CASSIDRTSGNTIYF
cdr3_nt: TGTGCCAGTAGTATCGACAGAACGTCGGGAAACACCATATATTTT

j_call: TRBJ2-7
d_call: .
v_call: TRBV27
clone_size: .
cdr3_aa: CASRMTPSYEQYF
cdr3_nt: TGTGCCAGCAGGATGACTCCATCCTACGAGCAGTACTTC

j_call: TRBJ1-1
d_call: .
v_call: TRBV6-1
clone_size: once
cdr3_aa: CASSPGKIEAFF
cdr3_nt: TGTGCCAGCAGCCCCGGGAAGATTGAAGCTTTCTTT

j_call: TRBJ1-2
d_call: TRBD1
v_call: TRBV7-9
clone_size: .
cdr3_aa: CASSAKPGQGFWANYGYTF
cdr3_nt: TGTGCCAGCAGCGCGAAGCCGGGACAGGGTTTTTGGGCTAACTATGGCTACACCTTC

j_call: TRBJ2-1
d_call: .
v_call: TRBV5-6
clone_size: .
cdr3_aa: CASSFETEGYNEQFF
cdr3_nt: TGTGCCAGCAGCTTTGAAACGGAGGGATACAATGAGCAGTTCTTC

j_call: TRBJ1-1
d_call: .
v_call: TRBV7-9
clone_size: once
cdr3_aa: CASSLTEAFF
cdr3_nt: TGTGCCAGCAGCCTGACAGAAGCTTTCTTT

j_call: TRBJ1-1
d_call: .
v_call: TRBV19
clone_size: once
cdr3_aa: CASNSLDFAGNTEAFF
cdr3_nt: TGTGCCAGTAACTCCCTCGATTTTGCAGGCAACACTGAAGCTTTCTTT

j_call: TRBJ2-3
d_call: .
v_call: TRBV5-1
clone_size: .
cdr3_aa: CASSLVGRGADTQYF
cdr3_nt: TGCGCCAGCAGCTTGGTTGGCAGGGGCGCAGATACGCAGTATTTT

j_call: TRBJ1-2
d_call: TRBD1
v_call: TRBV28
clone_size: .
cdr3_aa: CAIQGDYGYTF
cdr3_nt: TGTGCCATACAGGGGGACTATGGCTACACCTTC

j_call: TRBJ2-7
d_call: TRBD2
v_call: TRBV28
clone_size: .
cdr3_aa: CASSFEAGENDVAEQYF
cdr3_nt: TGTGCCAGCAGTTTTGAAGCGGGAGAAAATGATGTAGCCGAGCAGTACTTC

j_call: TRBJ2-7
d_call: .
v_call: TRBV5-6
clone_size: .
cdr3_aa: CASSFGTAYEQYF
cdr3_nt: TGTGCCAGCAGCTTCGGGACTGCCTACGAGCAGTACTTC

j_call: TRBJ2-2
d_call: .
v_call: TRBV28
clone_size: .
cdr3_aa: CASSPSTGPYTGELFF
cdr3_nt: TGTGCCAGCAGTCCCTCAACAGGGCCCTACACCGGGGAGCTGTTTTTT

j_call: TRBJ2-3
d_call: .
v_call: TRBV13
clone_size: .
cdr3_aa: CASKLTDTQYF
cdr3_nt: TGTGCCAGCAAGCTAACAGATACGCAGTATTTT

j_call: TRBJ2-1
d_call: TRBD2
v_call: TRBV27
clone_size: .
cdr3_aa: CASSGASTLGGVNNEQFF
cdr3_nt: TGTGCCAGCAGTGGGGCTAGTACTCTGGGGGGGGTTAACAATGAGCAGTTCTTC

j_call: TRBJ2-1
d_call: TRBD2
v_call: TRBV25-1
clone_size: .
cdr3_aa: CASRIAGQQFF
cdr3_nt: TGTGCCAGCAGAATAGCGGGGCAGCAGTTCTTC

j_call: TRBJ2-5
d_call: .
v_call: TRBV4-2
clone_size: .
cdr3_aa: CASSQDRETQYF
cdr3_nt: TGTGCCAGCAGCCAAGATCGAGAGACCCAGTACTTC

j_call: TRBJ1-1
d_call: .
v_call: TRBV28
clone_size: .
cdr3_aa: CASSFFEHNTEAFF
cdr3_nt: TGTGCCAGCAGTTTTTTCGAACATAACACTGAAGCTTTCTTT

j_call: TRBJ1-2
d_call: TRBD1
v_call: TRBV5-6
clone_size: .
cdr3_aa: CASSLVRGLNYGYTF
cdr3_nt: TGTGCCAGCAGCTTGGTTAGGGGGCTGAACTATGGCTACACCTTC

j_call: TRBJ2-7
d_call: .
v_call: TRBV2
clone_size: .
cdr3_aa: CASSEVLDLTYEQYF
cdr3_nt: TGTGCCAGCAGTGAAGTCTTGGACTTGACCTACGAGCAGTACTTC

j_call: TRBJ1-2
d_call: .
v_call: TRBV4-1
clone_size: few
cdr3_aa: CASSPVKGGNYGYTF
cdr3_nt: TGCGCCAGCAGCCCCGTTAAGGGAGGGAACTATGGCTACACCTTC

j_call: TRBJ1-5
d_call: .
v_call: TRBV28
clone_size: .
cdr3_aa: CASSPKTGTPAERISNQPQHF
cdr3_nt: TGTGCCAGCAGCCCCAAGACAGGTACCCCCGCCGAAAGGATTAGCAATCAGCCCCAGCATTTT

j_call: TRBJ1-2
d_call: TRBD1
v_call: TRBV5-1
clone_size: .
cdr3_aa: CASSHYPQGEVPYGYTF
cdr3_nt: TGCGCCAGCAGCCATTACCCCCAGGGGGAAGTCCCTTATGGCTACACCTTC

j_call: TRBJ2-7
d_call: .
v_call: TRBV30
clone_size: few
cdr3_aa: CAWIDSYEQYF
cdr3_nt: TGTGCCTGGATCGACAGTTACGAGCAGTACTTC

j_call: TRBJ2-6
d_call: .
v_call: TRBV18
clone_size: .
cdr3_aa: CASSPPIGANVLTF
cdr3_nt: TGTGCCAGCTCACCTCCCATCGGGGCCAACGTCCTGACTTTC

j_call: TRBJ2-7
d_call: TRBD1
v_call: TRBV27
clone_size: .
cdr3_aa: CASSGSDRLYYEQYF
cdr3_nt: TGTGCCAGCAGTGGGTCGGACAGGCTGTACTACGAGCAGTACTTC

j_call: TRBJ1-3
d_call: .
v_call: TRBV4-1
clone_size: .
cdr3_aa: CASSQDPRSSAGNTIYF
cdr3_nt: TGCGCCAGCAGCCAAGACCCCCGTAGCAGTGCTGGAAACACCATATATTTT

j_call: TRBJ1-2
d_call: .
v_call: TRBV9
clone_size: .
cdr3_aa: CASSGHGGRSDGYTF
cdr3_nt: TGTGCCAGCAGCGGACACGGGGGGCGATCGGATGGCTACACCTTC

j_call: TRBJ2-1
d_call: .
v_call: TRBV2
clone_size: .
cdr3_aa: CASRGGEQFF
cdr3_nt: TGTGCCAGCAGAGGAGGGGAGCAGTTCTTC

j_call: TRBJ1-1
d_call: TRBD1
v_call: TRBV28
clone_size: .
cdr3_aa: CASSPGTGRPEAFF
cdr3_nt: TGTGCCAGCAGTCCAGGGACAGGGCGGCCTGAAGCTTTCTTT

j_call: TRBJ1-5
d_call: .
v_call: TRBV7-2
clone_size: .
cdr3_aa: CASSLTATTYSNQPQHF
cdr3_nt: TGTGCCAGCAGCCTTACCGCGACAACTTATAGCAATCAGCCCCAGCATTTT

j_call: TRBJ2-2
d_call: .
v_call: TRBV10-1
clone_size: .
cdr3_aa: CASSVATGELFF
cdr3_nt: TGCGCCAGCAGTGTAGCCACCGGGGAGCTGTTTTTT

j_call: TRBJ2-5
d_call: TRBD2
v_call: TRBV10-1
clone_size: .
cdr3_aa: CASSGLADQETQYF
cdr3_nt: TGCGCCAGCAGCGGACTAGCGGATCAAGAGACCCAGTACTTC

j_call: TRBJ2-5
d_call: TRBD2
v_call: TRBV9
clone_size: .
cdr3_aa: CASSVAGGKETQYF
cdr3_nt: TGTGCCAGCAGCGTAGCGGGAGGTAAAGAGACCCAGTACTTC

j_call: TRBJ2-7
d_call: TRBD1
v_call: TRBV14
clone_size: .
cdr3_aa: CASSQDHGTDPYEQYF
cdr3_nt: TGTGCCAGCAGCCAAGATCATGGGACAGACCCCTACGAGCAGTACTTC

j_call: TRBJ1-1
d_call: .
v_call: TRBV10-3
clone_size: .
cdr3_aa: CAINGAAEGNTEAFF
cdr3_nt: TGTGCCATCAATGGCGCAGCGGAGGGAAACACTGAAGCTTTCTTT

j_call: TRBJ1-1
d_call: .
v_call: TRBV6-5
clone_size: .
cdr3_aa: CASSYTGLNTEAFF
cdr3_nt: TGTGCCAGCAGTTACACAGGACTGAACACTGAAGCTTTCTTT

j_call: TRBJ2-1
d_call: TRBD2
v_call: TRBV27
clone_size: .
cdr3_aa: CASIPAGRGNEQFF
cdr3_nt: TGTGCCAGCATTCCCGCGGGGAGGGGTAATGAGCAGTTCTTC

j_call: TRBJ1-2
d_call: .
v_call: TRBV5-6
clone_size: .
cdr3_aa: CASSPGDHYGYTF
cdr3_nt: TGTGCCAGCAGCCCAGGGGACCACTATGGCTACACCTTC

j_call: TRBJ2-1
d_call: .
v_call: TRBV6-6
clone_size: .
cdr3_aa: CASKFRQGLNEQFF
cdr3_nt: TGTGCCAGCAAATTTCGGCAGGGGCTCAATGAGCAGTTCTTC

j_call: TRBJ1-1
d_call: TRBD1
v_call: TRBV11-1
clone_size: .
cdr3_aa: CASSDRVNTEAFF
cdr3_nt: TGTGCCAGCTCGGACAGGGTGAACACTGAAGCTTTCTTT

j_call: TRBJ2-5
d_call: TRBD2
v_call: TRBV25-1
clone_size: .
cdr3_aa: CASSRLAGGHGETQYF
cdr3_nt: TGTGCCAGCAGTAGACTAGCGGGGGGCCATGGGGAGACCCAGTACTTC

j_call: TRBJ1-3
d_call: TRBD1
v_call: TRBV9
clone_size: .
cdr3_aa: CASSATGPGNTIYF
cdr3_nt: TGTGCCAGCAGCGCGACAGGGCCTGGAAACACCATATATTTT

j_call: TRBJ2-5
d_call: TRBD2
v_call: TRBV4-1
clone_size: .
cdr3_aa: CASSQGLAGAVQETQYF
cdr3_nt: TGCGCCAGCAGCCAAGGACTAGCGGGGGCCGTACAAGAGACCCAGTACTTC

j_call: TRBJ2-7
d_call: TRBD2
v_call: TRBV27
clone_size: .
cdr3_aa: CASSFSGGVEQYF
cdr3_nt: TGTGCCAGCAGTTTCTCCGGGGGGGTTGAGCAGTACTTC